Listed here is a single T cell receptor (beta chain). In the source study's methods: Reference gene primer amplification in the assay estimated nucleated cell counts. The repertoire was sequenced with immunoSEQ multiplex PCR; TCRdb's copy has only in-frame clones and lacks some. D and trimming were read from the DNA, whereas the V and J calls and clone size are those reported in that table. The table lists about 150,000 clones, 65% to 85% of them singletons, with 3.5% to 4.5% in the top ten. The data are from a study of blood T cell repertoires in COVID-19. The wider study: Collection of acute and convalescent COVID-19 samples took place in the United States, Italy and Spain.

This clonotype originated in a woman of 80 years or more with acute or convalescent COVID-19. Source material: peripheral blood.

CDR3 sequence (DNA): TGCGCCAGCAGCCCCGCCGCCCCGGGAGGCTACACCTTC. The encoded protein is CASSPAAPGGYTF. The J gene is TRBJ1-2, the V gene TRBV5-1; D remains ambiguous. The V end lost 4 bases, the J end lost 8 bases, and 15 bases lay between the germline ends. There are 13 residues in the CDR3. Germline V gene lookup returns CDR1 SGHRS and CDR2 YFSETQ.